The 18 T cell receptor beta chains below come from one sample, sequenced in a study of blood T cell repertoires in COVID-19. This table comes from immunoSEQ multiplex PCR, and its TCRdb copy is limited to in-frame clones, with some not included. The sample has a few hundred thousand clones; around nine tenths are singletons. The sample comprised PBMCs or T cells enriched from blood (not recorded which). The origin of the receptors is a woman younger than 35 who had been exposed to COVID-19.

This chain links TRBV7-2 with TRBJ2-1, with 10 positions matching TRBD1. Per germline, CDR1 SGHTA and CDR2 FQGNSA. The V and J ends lost 4 bases and 9 bases, in that order; junction bases with no gene match: 9. This CDR3 has 15 amino acids. Here the CDR3 DNA reads TGTGCCAGCAGCTCTTGGGACAGGGGATTAAGTGAGCAGTTCTTC. Its translation is CASSSWDRGLSEQFF.

The chain combines TRBV25-1 with TRBJ2-3, with D perhaps matching TRBD2 (5 bases). Looked up from germline, CDR1 is MGHDK and CDR2 is SYGVNS. CDR3 size: 15 residues. Trimming shortened V by 1 base and J by 2 bases, and 10 bases separated the two germline ends. CDR3 nucleotides: TGTGCCAGCAGTGAATGGACGCGGGCCACAGATACGCAGTATTTT. Residues: CASSEWTRATDTQYF. The entire variable domain, with the rest obtained from reference TRBV25-1 and TRBJ2-3, is as follows: EADIYQTPRYLVIGTGKKITLECSQTMGHDKMYWYQQDPGMELHLIHYSYGVNSTEKGDLSSESTVSRIRTEHFPLTLESARPSHTSQYLCASSEWTRATDTQYFGPGTRLTVL.

The V and J genes are TRBV12-3 or TRBV12-4 and TRBJ1-1, with a weak D call TRBD1 (5 bases). V shed 7 bases and J shed 6 bases, with 15 bases lying between them. CDR3 size: 13 residues. CDR3 nucleotide sequence: TGTGCCAGCATTGGGGGGATTGGGTCTGAAGCTTTCTTT. Its translation: CASIGGIGSEAFF.

The chain uses TRBV7-2 and TRBJ1-2; a possible D gene is TRBD1 (5 bases). Deletions cut 3 bases from V and 4 bases from J, with 12 bases between. CDR1 is SGHTA, CDR2 FQGNSA, per germline. The CDR3 spans 14 residues. CDR3 nucleotide sequence: TGTGCCAGCAGCTTTGGAGGGGACGTCTATGGCTACACCTTC. This sequence encodes CASSFGGDVYGYTF.

This clone was seen a single time. The chain has TRBV7-2 and TRBJ2-7, with a possible D match to TRBD2 (5 bases). CDR1 SGHTA and CDR2 FQGNSA come from the germline V gene. The V end was cut by 5 bases, the J end by 2 bases, with 13 bases between. The CDR3 sequence is 14 residues long. The CDR3 spells CASSRPRGTYEQYF. DNA for the CDR3: TGTGCCAGCAGCCGCCCCCGGGGTACCTACGAGCAGTACTTC.

The chain links TRBV28 to TRBJ1-1; possible D gene TRBD1, 5 bases. V dropped 6 bases and J dropped 1 base, with 9 bases sitting between them. Germline assignment: CDR1 MDHEN and CDR2 SYDVKM. CDR3 length: 13 amino acids. The CDR3 sequence is CASRWGGNTEAFF. The CDR3 DNA follows: TGTGCCAGCAGGTGGGGGGGGAACACTGAAGCTTTCTTT.

J is TRBJ1-2 and V is TRBV18; tentative D call: TRBD1 (6 bases). The CDR3 totals 17 residues. V lost 2 bases and J 4 bases, leaving 20 bases between the germline ends. The germline V gene has CDR1 KGHSH and CDR2 LQKENI. CDR3 region: CASSPTTGNGRTYGYTF. DNA for the CDR3: TGTGCCAGCTCACCAACCACAGGGAATGGCAGAACCTATGGCTACACCTTC.

The chain employs TRBV7-3 and TRBJ2-2; unclear D gene. This CDR3 is 13 amino acids long. Deletions cut 1 base from V and 5 bases from J, with 5 bases between. Germline CDR1 SGHTA, CDR2 FQGTGA. This CDR3 reads CASSLSTTGELFF. CDR3 nucleotides: TGTGCCAGCAGCTTAAGTACTACCGGGGAGCTGTTTTTT.

This clone was detected only once. V and J are TRBV30 and TRBJ2-2; no firm D call. CDR1 and CDR2 (germline): GTSNPN, SVGIG (reference sequence). The V end lost 1 base, the J end lost 6 bases, and 9 bases lay between the germline ends. This CDR3 is built from 13 residues. The CDR3 bases are TGTGCCTGGAGTGGGTTAACGGCCGGGGAGCTGTTTTTT. Residues: CAWSGLTAGELFF.

Note on this clone: Its ends do not fully match the called genes, so a read error is possible. Other DNA sequences in the sample encode the same CDR3. V gene TRBV7-3 combines with J gene TRBJ2-3, with 12 bases fitting TRBD2. The CDR3 runs to 15 residues. The germline V gene has CDR1 SGHTA and CDR2 FQGTGA. The CDR3 is CASSLTSGGTDTQYF. In DNA form, the CDR3 reads TGTGCCAGCAGCCTAACTAGCGGGGGGACAGATACGCAGTATTTT.

V gene TRBV29-1 combines with J gene TRBJ2-1, with 9 bases that match TRBD2. V gave up 4 bases and J gave up 10 bases; unmatched junction bases: 8. Germline loops: CDR1 SQVTM, CDR2 ANQGSEA. The CDR3 covers 13 residues. The CDR3 nucleotides are TGCAGCGTTGGGGGACTAGCCTTGGAGGAGCAGTTCTTC. Protein sequence: CSVGGLALEEQFF.

The rearrangement uses TRBV28 and TRBJ1-1; D not certain. This CDR3 is built from 13 residues. V shed 3 bases and J shed 7 bases, with 12 bases lying between them. The germline gives CDR1 MDHEN, CDR2 SYDVKM. The CDR3 spells CASSFGVLSEAFF. CDR3 DNA sequence: TGTGCCAGCAGTTTCGGGGTCCTCAGTGAAGCTTTCTTT.

The chain links TRBV6-6 to TRBJ2-7, with 7 bases matching TRBD2. The V and J ends lost 7 bases and 4 bases, in that order; junction bases with no gene match: 10. CDR3 length: 14 residues. CDR1 is MNHNY, CDR2 SVGAGI, per germline (reference sequence). The CDR3 DNA reads TGTGCCAGCAAGCGGGACGACCCATCTTACGAGCAGTACTTC. Encoded protein: CASKRDDPSYEQYF.

The rearrangement uses TRBV9 and TRBJ1-2; perhaps TRBD1 as D (6 bases). V lost 0 bases to trimming and J lost 3 bases, with 21 bases between them. The CDR3 is 18 amino acids. Germline lookup yields CDR1 SGDLS and CDR2 YYNGEE. The CDR3 DNA follows: TGTGCCAGCAGCGTAGCGGATTTGGGGGCAGCAGAATACTATGGCTACACCTTC. It codes for CASSVADLGAAEYYGYTF.

The chain links TRBV6-5 to TRBJ1-1; weak D call: TRBD1 (6 bases). This CDR3 contains 14 residues. Germline V gene lookup returns CDR1 MNHEY and CDR2 SVGAGI. V lost 2 bases to trimming and J lost 1 base, with 8 bases between them. CDR3 residues: CASSYRGRNTEAFF. The CDR3 DNA sequence: TGTGCCAGCAGTTACAGGGGGAGGAACACTGAAGCTTTCTTT.

This clone turned up a few times. This chain connects TRBV6-2 or TRBV6-3 to TRBJ1-5, with a weak D call TRBD1 (5 bases). V was cut by 1 base and J by 0 bases, with 7 bases left in between. Per germline, CDR1 MNHEY and CDR2 SVGEGT. The CDR3 covers 15 residues. CDR3 residues: CASSYLGLSNQPQHF. CDR3 nucleotide sequence: TGTGCCAGCAGTTACTTGGGGCTTAGCAATCAGCCCCAGCATTTT.

The chain is built from TRBV5-1 and TRBJ2-1; D is perhaps TRBD1 (6 bases). V was pared by 7 bases and J by 4 bases, with 15 bases between. This CDR3 is 14 amino acids long. Per the germline V gene, CDR1 is SGHRS and CDR2 is YFSETQ. CDR3 in DNA: TGCGCCAGCGGAGCAGGGGCTGGTTACAATGAGCAGTTCTTC. It yields the protein CASGAGAGYNEQFF.

In DNA form, the CDR3 reads TGTGCCAGCAGCTTTGGGGGGGAGGCTCCCTACGAGCAGTACTTC. As protein: CASSFGGEAPYEQYF. This chain joins TRBV2 and TRBJ2-7; 7 bases match TRBD2. V was pared by 6 bases and J by 2 bases, with 10 bases of the junction left unmatched. CDR3 length: 15 amino acids. Germline V gene lookup returns CDR1 SNHLY and CDR2 FYNNEI.